This is a list of T cell receptor beta chains from one sample in a study of blood T cell repertoires in COVID-19. Measured with immunoSEQ multiplex PCR; TCRdb has only the in-frame clones, and not every one. The sample lists roughly 81,000 clones; approximately 86% were seen once. Sequencing was performed on peripheral blood. Receptor source: a man between 35 and 55 years old with acute or convalescent COVID-19. Both conserved end residues are part of each CDR3. Fields, in order: J gene, CDR3 length, D gene, clone size, V gene, CDR3 DNA, CDR3 protein. A D gene is named only where the DNA matches it firmly. Part of the rows lack a size; the others show once, few, many or a class for expanded clones.

TRBJ1-1,14,TRBD1,once,TRBV2,TGTGCCAGCAGGAAGGGACAGACAAACACTGAAGCTTTCTTT,CASRKGQTNTEAFF
TRBJ1-5,14,NA,NA,TRBV6-5,TGTGCCAGCAGTCAACAGGGAAGGGAACAGCCCCAGCATTTT,CASSQQGREQPQHF
TRBJ2-6,15,NA,few,TRBV5-5,TGTGCCAGCAGCCCGGCCGGGAGTGGGGCCAACGTCCTGACTTTC,CASSPAGSGANVLTF
TRBJ1-1,13,TRBD1,NA,TRBV10-2,TGCGCCAGCACCGGACAGGTTAACACTGAAGCTTTCTTT,CASTGQVNTEAFF
TRBJ2-7,14,TRBD1,NA,TRBV5-6,TGTGCCAGCAGGGGGACAGGGGAGACGTACGAGCAGTACTTC,CASRGTGETYEQYF
TRBJ2-5,16,TRBD2,once,TRBV9,TGTGCCAGCAGCGGGGGGACTAGCGGGAGACAAGAGACCCAGTACTTC,CASSGGTSGRQETQYF
TRBJ2-1,16,TRBD2,NA,TRBV5-4,TGTGCCAGCAGCTTGTATCTAGCGGGAGTGATAACTGAGCAGTTCTTC,CASSLYLAGVITEQFF
TRBJ2-1,17,NA,NA,TRBV3-1/TRBV3-2,TGTGCCAGCAGCCCCACTTGGAATCTTGGGGCAGGCCATGAGCAGTTCTTC,CASSPTWNLGAGHEQFF
TRBJ2-5,13,TRBD2,NA,TRBV27,TGTGCCACCCGAGCGGGGAGCCAAGAGACCCAGTACTTC,CATRAGSQETQYF
TRBJ1-2,13,NA,few,TRBV6-5,TGTGCCAGCACGTCGGGGAGAGACTATGGCTACACCTTC,CASTSGRDYGYTF
TRBJ1-2,16,TRBD1,many,TRBV6-5,TGTGCCAGCAGTTACTCCCGGACAGGGGGAGGGTATGGCTACACCTTC,CASSYSRTGGGYGYTF
TRBJ2-1,14,NA,NA,TRBV7-2,TGTGCCAGCAGCCCGGCTGCGGGGAACAATGAGCAGTTCTTC,CASSPAAGNNEQFF
TRBJ1-4,12,TRBD1,NA,TRBV29-1,TGCAGCGTTGGGGCAGGGGGGGAAAAACTGTTTTTT,CSVGAGGEKLFF
TRBJ1-6,15,NA,NA,TRBV19,TGTGCCAGTAGTATAGTGGGGCAGGCTGGTTCACCCCTCCACTTT,CASSIVGQAGSPLHF
TRBJ1-6,18,NA,once,TRBV2,TGTGCCAGCAGTGAAGTACGGGGACAAACGACGGGGAATTCACCCCTCCACTTT,CASSEVRGQTTGNSPLHF
TRBJ2-3,13,NA,NA,TRBV19,TGTGCCAGTAGATCCCCGGGGGCAGATACGCAGTATTTT,CASRSPGADTQYF
TRBJ2-1,14,NA,once,TRBV20-1,TGCAGTGCTAGTAGCGACTCCTCCTACAATGAGCAGTTCTTC,CSASSDSSYNEQFF